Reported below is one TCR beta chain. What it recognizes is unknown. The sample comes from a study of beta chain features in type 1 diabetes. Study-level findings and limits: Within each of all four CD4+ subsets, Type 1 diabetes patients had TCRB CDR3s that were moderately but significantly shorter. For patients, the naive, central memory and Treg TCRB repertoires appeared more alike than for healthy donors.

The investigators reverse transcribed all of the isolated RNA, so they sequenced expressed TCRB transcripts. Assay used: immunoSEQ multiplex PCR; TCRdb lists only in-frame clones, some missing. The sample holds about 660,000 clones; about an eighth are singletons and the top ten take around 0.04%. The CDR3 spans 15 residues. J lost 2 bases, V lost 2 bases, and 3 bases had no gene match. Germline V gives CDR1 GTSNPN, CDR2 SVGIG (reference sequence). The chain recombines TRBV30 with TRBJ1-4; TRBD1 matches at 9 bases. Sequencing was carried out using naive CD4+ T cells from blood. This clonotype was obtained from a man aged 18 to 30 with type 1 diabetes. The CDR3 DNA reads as TGTGCCTGGAGTAGAGGGACAGGGACTAATGAAAAACTGTTTTTT. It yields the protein CAWSRGTGTNEKLFF.